The next 19 T cell receptor beta chains were all read from a single sample in a study of T cell responses to AZD1222 COVID-19 vaccine. TCRdb's copy holds only in-frame clones and misses some; the assay was immunoSEQ multiplex PCR. The table records some 72,000 clones, under 95% of them present only once. The sequences come from peripheral blood, collected on day 0 of MenACWY control vaccination. The receptors were sampled from an adult in good health.

V usage is TRBV28 and J usage is TRBJ1-3; D might be TRBD1 (6 bases). Germline CDR1 reads MDHEN; CDR2 reads SYDVKM. This CDR3 has 13 residues. V was pared by 6 bases and J by 5 bases, with 11 bases between. CDR3 protein: CASSTGTRNTIYF. CDR3 DNA sequence: TGTGCCAGCAGCACAGGGACCAGAAACACCATATATTTT.

The chain uses TRBV7-9 and TRBJ2-1; D is unresolved. This CDR3 contains 17 residues. Trimming cost V 5 bases and J 0 bases, with 17 bases left between them. CDR1 and CDR2 from the germline V gene are SEHNR and FQNEAQ (reference sequence). CDR3 coding DNA: TGTGCCAGCAGCCCCGGGCACCATGATAGCTCCTACAATGAGCAGTTCTTC. Translation gives CASSPGHHDSSYNEQFF.

This clone occurred once. The chain couples TRBV5-1 to TRBJ2-7, with 7 bases fitting TRBD1. After removal of 4 bases from V and 3 bases from J, the junction contained 10 bases not matched to a gene. The CDR3 runs to 15 residues. Germline V gene lookup returns CDR1 SGHRS and CDR2 YFSETQ. The CDR3 DNA follows: TGCGCCAGCAGCCCTGGGACAGAGGATAACTACGAGCAGTACTTC. The encoded protein is CASSPGTEDNYEQYF.

This CDR3 is CASSLGGPNEQYF. The CDR3 DNA sequence: TGTGCCAGCAGCTTAGGGGGTCCCAACGAGCAGTACTTC. The chain couples TRBV7-2 to TRBJ2-7; D ambiguous. The CDR3 loop spans 13 amino acids. Looked up from germline, CDR1 is SGHTA and CDR2 is FQGNSA. The V end lost 1 base, the J end lost 5 bases, and 9 bases lay between the germline ends.

The V and J genes are TRBV10-3 and TRBJ2-3; 14 bases map to TRBD2. The V and J ends lost 11 bases and 2 bases, in that order; junction bases with no gene match: 15. This CDR3 spans 18 amino acids. Germline CDR1 reads ENHRY; CDR2 reads SYGVKD. This CDR3 is CACKAGPGLAGVTDTQYF. CDR3 DNA sequence: TGTGCCTGCAAAGCCGGGCCGGGACTAGCGGGAGTCACAGATACGCAGTATTTT.

This clone was seen once. The chain couples TRBV28 to TRBJ1-3, with a possible D match to TRBD1 (6 bases). The ends were cut back, 6 bases at V and 4 bases at J, with 22 bases in the middle. The CDR3 has 17 residues. The germline V gene has CDR1 MDHEN and CDR2 SYDVKM. The CDR3 DNA follows: TGTGCCAGCAGCGTACACGGGTCGAGACAGGCCGGAAACACCATATATTTT. Amino acids: CASSVHGSRQAGNTIYF.

The CDR3 loop is CASSVQGGGTSGELFF. CDR3 sequence (DNA): TGTGCCAGCAGCGTACAAGGGGGCGGAACTTCGGGGGAGCTGTTTTTT. The V call is TRBV9, the J call TRBJ2-2, with 7 bases aligning to TRBD1. The CDR3 is 16 residues long. Trimming cost V 1 base and J 8 bases; bases outside gene matches: 11. Germline loops: CDR1 SGDLS, CDR2 YYNGEE.

This clone has just one count. This rearrangement joins TRBV12-5 to TRBJ2-2; TRBD1 agrees at 11 bases. With V trimmed by 3 bases and J by 4 bases, 1 base remained unmatched. Germline V lookup: CDR1 LGHNT, CDR2 FRNRAP. This CDR3 contains 15 residues. The CDR3 DNA sequence: TGTGCTAGTGGTTTCGGGACAGGGGGCACCGGGGAGCTGTTTTTT. This codes for CASGFGTGGTGELFF. The entire variable domain, with the rest obtained from reference TRBV12-5 and TRBJ2-2, is as follows: DARVTQTPRHKVTEMGQEVTMRCQPILGHNTVFWYRQTMMQGLELLAYFRNRAPLDDSGMPKDRFSAEMPDATLATLKIQPSEPRDSAVYFCASGFGTGGTGELFFGEGSRLTVL.

Concerning this clone: Additional DNA sequences in this sample encode the identical CDR3. The rearrangement uses TRBV24-1 and TRBJ2-3; 10 bases match TRBD1. The germline V gene has CDR1 KGHDR and CDR2 SFDVKD. Trimming took 9 bases from V and 3 from J; bases not matched to a gene: 2. CDR3 size: 13 residues. The DNA of the CDR3 is TGTGCCACCGGGACAGGGGTTACAGATACGCAGTATTTT. This translates into CATGTGVTDTQYF.

J is TRBJ2-3 and V is TRBV2; D not resolved. The CDR3 consists of 14 residues. V was clipped by 5 bases and J by 0 bases, with 9 bases between them. Germline-derived CDR1 and CDR2 are SNHLY and FYNNEI. The CDR3 sequence is CASSRQESTDTQYF. The CDR3 DNA sequence: TGTGCCAGCAGTCGGCAAGAGAGCACAGATACGCAGTATTTT.

The chain's CDR3 is CASRLAGEIYEQYF. CDR3 DNA: TGTGCCAGCAGATTAGCGGGGGAGATCTACGAGCAGTACTTC. The rearrangement links TRBV6-5 to TRBJ2-7, with 9 bases fitting TRBD2. CDR3 length: 14 amino acids. With 6 bases clipped from V and 3 bases from J, the junction kept 6 bases outside the gene matches. CDR1 MNHEY and CDR2 SVGAGI come from the germline V gene.

V and J are TRBV9 and TRBJ2-7; the D gene is possibly TRBD1 (5 bases). The CDR3 is made up of 14 amino acids. The germline V gene has CDR1 SGDLS and CDR2 YYNGEE. V was cut by 2 bases and J by 2 bases, with 11 bases left in between. DNA of the CDR3: TGTGCCAGCAGCGTGGGAACAGGACCCTACGAGCAGTACTTC. This gives the protein CASSVGTGPYEQYF.

The rearrangement uses TRBV12-3 or TRBV12-4 and TRBJ2-5, with a weak D call TRBD2 (6 bases). V lost 3 bases to trimming and J lost 5 bases, with 10 bases between them. The CDR3 consists of 13 residues. The CDR3 nucleotides read TGTGCCAGCAGTTTGGAGGGGACGGAGACCCAGTACTTC. This sequence encodes CASSLEGTETQYF.

The chain uses TRBV5-1 and TRBJ2-1, with 8 bases lining up with TRBD2. This CDR3 contains 16 residues. V lost 4 bases, J lost 7 bases, and 13 bases stayed unmatched. CDR1 is SGHRS and CDR2 is YFSETQ in the germline V gene. CDR3: CASSVRGAGGDNEQFF. CDR3 bases: TGCGCCAGCAGCGTCCGGGGGGCGGGAGGCGATAATGAGCAGTTCTTC.

V is TRBV18 and J is TRBJ1-4; 7 bases fit TRBD1. This CDR3 has 15 residues. The V segment lost 0 bases and the J segment 2 bases; nucleotides outside the gene matches: 0. Germline assignment: CDR1 KGHSH and CDR2 LQKENI. CDR3 loop: CASSPPGQTNEKLFF. The CDR3 DNA follows: TGTGCCAGCTCACCACCGGGACAGACTAATGAAAAACTGTTTTTT.

The chain is built from TRBV11-3 and TRBJ1-1; D is possibly TRBD1 (5 bases). Trimming cost V 5 bases and J 1 base, with 8 bases left between them. Looked up from germline, CDR1 is SGHNT and CDR2 is YENEEA. The CDR3 is made up of 13 amino acids. The CDR3 sequence is CASSTGGNTEAFF. DNA of the CDR3: TGTGCCAGCAGCACCGGGGGGAACACTGAAGCTTTCTTT.

The chain has TRBV5-4 and TRBJ1-2; maybe TRBD1 (6 bases). The CDR3 has 15 amino acids. The germline gives CDR1 SGHNT, CDR2 YYREEE (reference sequence). V lost 0 bases to trimming and J lost 7 bases, with 16 bases between them. DNA of the CDR3: TGTGCCAGCAGCTTGGAGGGGCCCAGGGGCGCTGGCTACACCTTC. Protein product: CASSLEGPRGAGYTF. The full variable domain, in which reference TRBV5-4 and TRBJ1-2 provide the parts outside the CDR3, is ETGVTQSPTHLIKTRGQQVTLRCSSQSGHNTVSWYQQALGQGPQFIFQYYREEENGRGNFPPRFSGLQFPNYSSELNVNALELDDSALYLCASSLEGPRGAGYTFGSGTRLTVV.

The rearrangement uses TRBV24-1 and TRBJ2-3, with 7 bases lining up with TRBD2. CDR1 is KGHDR and CDR2 is SFDVKD in the germline V gene. With 5 bases clipped from V and 4 bases from J, the junction kept 11 bases outside the gene matches. The CDR3 is 16 amino acids. In DNA form, the CDR3 reads TGTGCCACCAGTGCTCTGGGCGGGAGTGTCGCAGATACGCAGTATTTT. Amino acids: CATSALGGSVADTQYF.

The chain combines TRBV7-8 with TRBJ1-1; TRBD1 is a possible D gene (5 bases). The CDR3 runs to 15 residues. The V gene lost 0 bases and the J gene lost 6 bases, with 14 bases spanning the gap. The germline CDR1 and CDR2 sequences are SGHVS and FQNEAQ. The CDR3 protein is CASSLAMVGDAEAFF. The CDR3 nucleotides are TGTGCCAGCAGCTTAGCCATGGTGGGGGACGCTGAAGCTTTCTTT.